A single sample gave rise to the 23 T cell receptor beta chains below, sequenced in a study of regulatory T cells in long-lasting Graves disease. As for time point: persistent/refractory GD, antithyroid drugs over 5 years with positive TRAb. The TCR library was made from RNA that had been extracted from PBMCs in TRIzol. The authors built TCR beta libraries using iRepertoire HTBI primers and Arm-PCR of CDR3 regions. TCRdb re-called the multiplex PCR reads with MiXCR, one entry per CDR3 protein. The sample lists 400,000 to 500,000 distinct CDR3 sequences, under 25% occurring once. The specimen was peripheral blood mononuclear cells (PBMCs), collected when the disease was refractory, from a patient treated with antithyroid drugs. These receptors all come from a female donor with Graves disease.

The chain couples TRBV29-1 to TRBJ1-3, with TRBD1 matching over 7 bases. CDR3 length: 14 amino acids. With V trimmed by 6 bases and J by 7 bases, 12 bases remained unmatched. In germline, CDR1 is SQVTM, CDR2 ANQGSEA. DNA of the CDR3: TGCAGCGTAACCGACAGGGAGAATGAGAACACCATATATTTT. Amino acids: CSVTDRENENTIYF. Complete variable domain (other parts from reference TRBV29-1 and TRBJ1-3): SAVISQKPSRDICQRGTSLTIQCQVDSQVTMMFWYRQQPGQSLTLIATANQGSEATYESGFVIDKFPISRPNLTFSTLTVSNMSPEDSSIYLCSVTDRENENTIYFGEGSWLTVV.

J is TRBJ2-6 and V is TRBV11-2; 9 positions match TRBD1. Germline CDR1 SGHAT, CDR2 FQNNGV. The ends lost 2 bases at V and 0 bases at J; junction bases unmatched: 8. The CDR3 loop spans 19 amino acids. This CDR3 is CASSLLTGTGISGANVLTF. The CDR3 bases are TGTGCCAGCAGCTTACTTACCGGGACAGGGATCTCTGGGGCCAACGTCCTGACTTTC.

This clonotype occurred many times. V and J are TRBV7-9 and TRBJ2-5; TRBD1 might be the D (6 bases). The germline V gene has CDR1 SEHNR and CDR2 FQNEAQ (reference sequence). This CDR3 comprises 13 residues. Trimming stripped 3 bases from V and 4 bases from J, with 9 bases between. CDR3: CASSFIGGETQYF. The CDR3 nucleotides read TGTGCCAGCAGCTTTATAGGGGGAGAGACCCAGTACTTC.

This clonotype has a count of ten or more. The V and J genes are TRBV5-1 and TRBJ1-4; 10 bases fit TRBD1. CDR1 and CDR2 (germline): SGHRS, YFSETQ. V was clipped by 4 bases and J by 7 bases; unmatched bases: 10. The CDR3 is 16 amino acids. The DNA of the CDR3 is TGCGCCAGCAGCACCACCGGGACAGGGGTCGGTGAAAAACTGTTTTTT. The encoded protein is CASSTTGTGVGEKLFF.

V usage is TRBV7-9 and J usage is TRBJ2-1, with 9 bases aligning to TRBD1. V dropped 5 bases and J dropped 3; count of bases not matched to a gene: 5. This CDR3 comprises 15 residues. CDR1 SEHNR and CDR2 FQNEAQ come from the germline V gene (reference sequence). The CDR3 protein is CASSHTGQGYNEQFF. CDR3 sequence (DNA): TGTGCCAGCAGCCACACGGGACAGGGCTACAATGAGCAGTTCTTC. The full variable domain, rest sourced from reference TRBV7-9 and TRBJ2-1, is DTGVSQNPRHKITKRGQNVTFRCDPISEHNRLYWYRQTLGQGPEFLTYFQNEAQLEKSRLLSDRFSAERPKGSFSTLEIQRTEQGDSAMYLCASSHTGQGYNEQFFGPGTRLTVL.

The gene calls are TRBV7-2 and TRBJ2-3; 7 bases are shared with TRBD2. The CDR3 has 14 residues. The V and J ends lost 7 bases and 4 bases, in that order; junction bases with no gene match: 8. Germline values: CDR1 SGHTA, CDR2 FQGNSA. CDR3 region: CASTPRAGADTQYF. For the CDR3, the DNA is TGTGCCAGCACCCCGAGGGCGGGGGCAGATACGCAGTATTTT.

The V and J genes are TRBV27 and TRBJ2-1; perhaps TRBD2 as D (6 bases). This CDR3 comprises 13 residues. V was shortened by 5 bases and J by 9 bases, with 14 bases between the two germline ends. Germline CDR1 reads MNHEY; CDR2 reads SMNVEV (reference sequence). This chain's CDR3 is CASSPGTAFEQFF. CDR3 sequence (DNA): TGTGCCAGCAGTCCCGGGACTGCGTTTGAGCAGTTCTTC.

This clonotype occurred a few times. The V gene is TRBV5-1, the J gene TRBJ2-2; possibly TRBD2 for D (5 bases). CDR1 and CDR2 from the germline V gene are SGHRS and YFSETQ. The CDR3 runs to 14 residues. V was clipped by 2 bases and J by 3 bases, with 8 bases between them. CDR3 region: CASSFWGDTGELFF. The CDR3 coding sequence is TGCGCCAGCAGCTTTTGGGGAGACACCGGGGAGCTGTTTTTT. Filled out from reference TRBV5-1 and TRBJ2-2, the complete variable domain reads KAGVTQTPRYLIKTRGQQVTLSCSPISGHRSVSWYQQTPGQGLQFLFEYFSETQRNKGNFPGRFSGRQFSNSRSEMNVSTLELGDSALYLCASSFWGDTGELFFGEGSRLTVL.

This clonotype was recorded a few times. The V gene is TRBV9, the J gene TRBJ2-7, with 10 bases identical to TRBD1. Germline CDR1 reads SGDLS; CDR2 reads YYNGEE. This CDR3 region has 13 residues. Losses at the gene ends were 3 bases for V and 7 bases for J; bases not matched to a gene: 4. CDR3 amino acids: CASSETGGWEQYF. The DNA of the CDR3 is TGTGCCAGCAGCGAGACAGGGGGCTGGGAGCAGTACTTC.

This clonotype was observed many times. In DNA form, the CDR3 reads TGTGCCAGCAGTTACTCGAGTTACGACACTGAAGCTTTCTTT. It is translated as CASSYSSYDTEAFF. The gene calls are TRBV6-2 or TRBV6-3 and TRBJ1-1; no clear D gene. Trimming took 0 bases from V and 3 from J, leaving 8 bases between them. The germline V gene encodes CDR1 MNHEY and CDR2 SVGEGT. CDR3 length equals 14 residues.

This clonotype was counted only a few times. The genes are TRBV4-3 and TRBJ1-2, with D possibly matching TRBD1 (5 bases). The CDR3 length is 15 residues. The germline V gene has CDR1 LGHNA and CDR2 YSLEER. With 1 base removed from V and 4 bases from J, the gap between germline ends came to 13 bases. CDR3 region: CASSQATASFYGYTF. CDR3 DNA sequence: TGCGCCAGCAGCCAAGCGACAGCGAGCTTCTATGGCTACACCTTC.

This clonotype was detected many times. The chain recombines TRBV24-1 with TRBJ1-5; D uncertain. The length of the CDR3 is 13 residues. V lost 5 bases and J lost 6, with 10 bases in between. Germline-derived CDR1 and CDR2 are KGHDR and SFDVKD. The CDR3 DNA sequence: TGTGCCACCAGTGTGGGCGATGGTCAGCCCCAGCATTTT. This gives the protein CATSVGDGQPQHF.

The chain recombines TRBV9 with TRBJ1-1; D may be TRBD1 (5 bases). V was cut by 3 bases and J by 3 bases, with 12 bases left in between. The germline CDR1 and CDR2 sequences are SGDLS and YYNGEE. The CDR3 sequence is 14 residues long. This CDR3 reads CASSARDGDTEAFF. The CDR3 bases are TGTGCCAGCAGCGCCCGGGACGGGGACACTGAAGCTTTCTTT.

Concerning this clonotype itself: Since a much larger clone is just one base distant, this may be a read error. The conserved phenylalanine or tryptophan is not found at the CDR3 terminus, so this likely reflects a read error. The chain combines TRBV6-1 with TRBJ1-1, with D unclear. The CDR3 covers 15 residues. Trimming left V 4 bases short and J 3 bases short, with 15 bases between. The germline V gene encodes CDR1 MNHNS and CDR2 SASEGT. CDR3 bases: TGTGCCAGCAGTGCCTTGCGGGGTACGGACACTGAAGCTTTCTCT. It yields the protein CASSALRGTDTEAFS.

There are many counts of this clonotype. This chain connects TRBV10-3 to TRBJ1-2; D may be TRBD1 (6 bases). CDR3 length equals 13 residues. With 6 bases removed from V and 8 bases from J, the gap between germline ends came to 16 bases. Per the germline V gene, CDR1 is ENHRY and CDR2 is SYGVKD. This CDR3 reads CAISIDTGSGYTF. The CDR3 DNA reads TGTGCCATCAGCATCGACACAGGGTCGGGCTACACCTTC.

This clonotype was picked up many times. The rearrangement links TRBV6-1 to TRBJ2-5; perhaps TRBD1 as D (6 bases). CDR3 length equals 17 residues. Trimming took 2 bases from V and 2 from J, leaving 18 bases between them. The germline V gene has CDR1 MNHNS and CDR2 SASEGT. CDR3 protein: CASSELGRGVDQETQYF. The CDR3 region has the DNA TGTGCCAGCAGTGAACTCGGCAGGGGCGTGGATCAAGAGACCCAGTACTTC.

The rearrangement joins TRBV29-1 to TRBJ1-1, with a possible D match to TRBD1 (5 bases). Germline V lookup: CDR1 SQVTM, CDR2 ANQGSEA. The V end was cut by 6 bases, the J end by 1 base, with 12 bases between. The CDR3 consists of 13 residues. CDR3 sequence reads: CSVTRVSNTEAFF. DNA of the CDR3: TGCAGCGTCACCAGGGTATCGAACACTGAAGCTTTCTTT.

The J gene is TRBJ1-5, the V gene TRBV20-1; no clear D gene. The germline V gene encodes CDR1 DFQATT and CDR2 SNEGSKA (reference sequence). Trimming cost V 2 bases and J 5 bases, with 16 bases left between them. This CDR3 comprises 15 residues. This chain's CDR3 is CSARRWSGSHQPQHF. Here the CDR3 DNA reads TGCAGTGCTAGAAGATGGTCAGGTAGTCATCAGCCCCAGCATTTT.

In the case of this clonotype: A read error may explain this, as a much larger clone is one base away. The rearrangement uses TRBV6-2 or TRBV6-3 and TRBJ1-1; tentative D call: TRBD1 (5 bases). CDR3 length: 14 amino acids. The germline V gene has CDR1 MNHEY and CDR2 SVGEGT. The DNA of the CDR3 is TGTGCCAGCAGTTACGAAGGGGTCAACACTGGAGCTTTCTTT. Translating gives CASSYEGVNTGAFF.

The sample holds many counts of this clonotype. The chain couples TRBV11-2 to TRBJ2-5, with D perhaps TRBD1 (7 bases). From germline, CDR1 is SGHAT and CDR2 FQNNGV. The CDR3 consists of 16 residues. V lost 2 bases, J lost 5 bases, and 18 bases lay in between. For the CDR3, the DNA is TGTGCCAGCAGCTTATTACTCGGGAGAGGGGGCGAGACCCAGTACTTC. Its protein is CASSLLLGRGGETQYF.

Regarding this clonotype: Since a much larger clone is just one base distant, this may be a read error. This rearrangement joins TRBV6-2 or TRBV6-3 to TRBJ1-1; 10 nucleotides match TRBD1. Per germline, CDR1 MNHEY and CDR2 SVGEGT. The length of the CDR3 is 14 residues. The CDR3, as DNA: TGTGCCAGCAGTTATGGACAGGGGGACACTGGAGCTTTCTTT. Residues: CASSYGQGDTGAFF.

The sample holds a few counts of this clonotype. The chain joins TRBV13 to TRBJ2-7; 11 bases align to TRBD1. CDR3 length: 16 residues. Trimming removed 4 bases from V and 3 bases from J; junction bases left unmatched: 8. The germline gives CDR1 PRHDT, CDR2 FYEKMQ (reference sequence). CDR3 region: CASSSRGTGGIYEQYF. Written as DNA, the CDR3 is TGTGCCAGCAGCTCCAGAGGGACAGGGGGTATCTACGAGCAGTACTTC.

J is TRBJ2-2 and V is TRBV3-1; the D gene is possibly TRBD1 (6 bases). Trimming cost V 1 base and J 6 bases, with 12 bases left between them. Germline V lookup: CDR1 LGHDT, CDR2 YNNKEL (reference sequence). This CDR3 region has 15 residues. CDR3 nucleotide sequence: TGTGCCAGCAGCCAAGCCCGGACAGCGGCCGGGGAGCTGTTTTTT. It yields the protein CASSQARTAAGELFF. Combining the CDR3 with reference TRBV3-1 and TRBJ2-2 gives the whole variable domain DTAVSQTPKYLVTQMGNDKSIKCEQNLGHDTMYWYKQDSKKFLKIMFSYNNKELIINETVPNRFSPKSPDKAHLNLHINSLELGDSAVYFCASSQARTAAGELFFGEGSRLTVL.